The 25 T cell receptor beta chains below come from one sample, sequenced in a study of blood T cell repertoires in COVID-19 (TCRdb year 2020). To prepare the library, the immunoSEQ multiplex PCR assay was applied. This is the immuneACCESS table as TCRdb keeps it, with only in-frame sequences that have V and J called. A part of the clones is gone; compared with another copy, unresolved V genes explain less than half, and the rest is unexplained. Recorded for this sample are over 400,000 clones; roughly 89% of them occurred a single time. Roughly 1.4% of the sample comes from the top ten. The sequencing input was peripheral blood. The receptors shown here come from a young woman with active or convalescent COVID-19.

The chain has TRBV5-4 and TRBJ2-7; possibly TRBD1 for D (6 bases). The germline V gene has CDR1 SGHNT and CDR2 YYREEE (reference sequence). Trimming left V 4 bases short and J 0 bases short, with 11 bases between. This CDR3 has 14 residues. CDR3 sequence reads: CASSAGQSSYEQYF. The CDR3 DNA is TGTGCCAGCAGCGCCGGACAGAGCTCCTACGAGCAGTACTTC.

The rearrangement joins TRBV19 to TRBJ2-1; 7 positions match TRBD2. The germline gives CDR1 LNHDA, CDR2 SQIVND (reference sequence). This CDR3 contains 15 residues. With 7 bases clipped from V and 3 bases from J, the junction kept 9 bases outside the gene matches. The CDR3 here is CASKPGGSIYNEQFF. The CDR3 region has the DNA TGTGCCAGTAAACCCGGCGGGAGTATCTACAATGAGCAGTTCTTC.

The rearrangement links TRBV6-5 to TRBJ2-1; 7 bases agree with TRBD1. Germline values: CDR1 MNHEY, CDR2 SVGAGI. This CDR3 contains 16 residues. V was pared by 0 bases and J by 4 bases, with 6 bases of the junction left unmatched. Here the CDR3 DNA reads TGTGCCAGCAGTTACTCGAGGGACAGCCTATACAATGAGCAGTTCTTC. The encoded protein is CASSYSRDSLYNEQFF.

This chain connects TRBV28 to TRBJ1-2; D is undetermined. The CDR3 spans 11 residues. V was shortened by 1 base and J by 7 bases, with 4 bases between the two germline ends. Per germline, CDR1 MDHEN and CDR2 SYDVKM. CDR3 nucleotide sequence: TGTGCCAGCAGTTTATCGGTTGGCTACACCTTC. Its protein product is CASSLSVGYTF.

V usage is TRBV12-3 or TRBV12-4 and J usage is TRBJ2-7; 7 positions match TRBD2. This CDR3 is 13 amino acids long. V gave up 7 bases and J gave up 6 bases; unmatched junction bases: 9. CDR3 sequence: CASTPLGGVEQYF. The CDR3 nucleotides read TGTGCCAGCACCCCTTTGGGGGGGGTCGAGCAGTACTTC.

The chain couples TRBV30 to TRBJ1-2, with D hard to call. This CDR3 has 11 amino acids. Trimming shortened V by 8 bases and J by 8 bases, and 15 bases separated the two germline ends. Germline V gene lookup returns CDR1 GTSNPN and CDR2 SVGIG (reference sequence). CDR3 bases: TGTGCCCTGGGAGGGCTGAAAGGCTACACCTTC. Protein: CALGGLKGYTF. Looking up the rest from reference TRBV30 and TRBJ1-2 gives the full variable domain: SQTIHQWPATLVQPVGSPLSLECTVEGTSNPNLYWYRQAAGRGLQLLFYSVGIGQISSEVPQNLSASRPQDRQFILSSKKLLLSDSGFYLCALGGLKGYTFGSGTRLTVV.

The CDR3 coding sequence is TGTGCCAGCAGCTTAGGTGTCGGGGGGCCTAGAAATGAGCAGTTCTTC. Its translation: CASSLGVGGPRNEQFF. The J gene is TRBJ2-1, the V gene TRBV7-2; TRBD2 is a possible D gene (7 bases). The CDR3 loop spans 16 amino acids. Trimming took off 1 base at V and 7 bases at J, with 17 bases between the two ends. Per germline, CDR1 SGHTA and CDR2 FQGNSA. The whole variable domain, filled in from reference TRBV7-2 and TRBJ2-1, reads GAGVSQSPSNKVTEKGKDVELRCDPISGHTALYWYRQSLGQGLEFLIYFQGNSAPDKSGLPSDRFSAERTGGSVSTLTIQRTQQEDSAVYLCASSLGVGGPRNEQFFGPGTRLTVL.

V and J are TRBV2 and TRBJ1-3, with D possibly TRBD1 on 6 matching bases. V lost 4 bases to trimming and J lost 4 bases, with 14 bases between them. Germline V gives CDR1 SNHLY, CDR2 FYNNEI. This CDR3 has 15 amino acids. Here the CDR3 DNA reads TGTGCCAGCAGTGGAGGACAGTACACAGGAAACACCATATATTTT. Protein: CASSGGQYTGNTIYF.

CDR3 protein: CASSLTGTYEQYF. In DNA, the CDR3 is TGTGCCAGCAGTTTGACAGGGACCTACGAGCAGTACTTC. The chain employs TRBV6-5 and TRBJ2-7; 7 bases are shared with TRBD1. CDR1 is MNHEY, CDR2 SVGAGI, per germline. Trimming removed 4 bases from V and 2 bases from J; junction bases left unmatched: 2. The CDR3 length is 13 residues.

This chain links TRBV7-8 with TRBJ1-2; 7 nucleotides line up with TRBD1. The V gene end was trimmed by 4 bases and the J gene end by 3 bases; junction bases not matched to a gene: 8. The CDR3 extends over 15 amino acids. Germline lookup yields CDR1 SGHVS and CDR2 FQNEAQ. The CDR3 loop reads CASSSVEGAHYGYTF. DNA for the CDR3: TGTGCCAGCAGCTCCGTCGAGGGGGCTCACTATGGCTACACCTTC. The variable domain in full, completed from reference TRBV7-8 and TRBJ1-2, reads GAGVSQSPRYKVAKRGQDVALRCDPISGHVSLFWYQQALGQGPEFLTYFQNEAQLDKSGLPSDRFFAERPEGSVSTLKIQRTQQEDSAVYLCASSSVEGAHYGYTFGSGTRLTVV.

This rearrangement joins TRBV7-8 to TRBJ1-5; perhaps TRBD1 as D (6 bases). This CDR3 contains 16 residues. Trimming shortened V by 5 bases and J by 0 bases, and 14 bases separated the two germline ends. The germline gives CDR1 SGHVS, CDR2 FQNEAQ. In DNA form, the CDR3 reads TGTGCCAGCAGCGGAGGACACAGGGATAGCAATCAGCCCCAGCATTTT. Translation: CASSGGHRDSNQPQHF.

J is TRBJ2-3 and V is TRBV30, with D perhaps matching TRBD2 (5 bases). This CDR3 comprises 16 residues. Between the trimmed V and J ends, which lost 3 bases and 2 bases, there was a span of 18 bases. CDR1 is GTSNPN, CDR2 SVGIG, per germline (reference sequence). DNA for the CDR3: TGTGCCTGGAGGTCCCTCGAGGGAGTAACCACAGATACGCAGTATTTT. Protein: CAWRSLEGVTTDTQYF.

The DNA for the CDR3 is TGCGCCAGCAGCCCTCCCAGGGGGCAGTCCTACAATGAGCAGTTCTTC. This encodes CASSPPRGQSYNEQFF. V usage is TRBV4-1 and J usage is TRBJ2-1, with 8 bases aligning to TRBD1. The CDR3 covers 16 residues. V lost 4 bases to trimming and J lost 1 base; unmatched junction nucleotides: 6. Germline CDR1 reads MGHRA; CDR2 reads YSYEKL.

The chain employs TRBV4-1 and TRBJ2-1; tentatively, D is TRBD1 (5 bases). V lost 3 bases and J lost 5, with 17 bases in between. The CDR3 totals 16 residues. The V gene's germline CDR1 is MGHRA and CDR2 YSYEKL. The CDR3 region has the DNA TGCGCCAGCAGCCAGGCCAGCTGGAAAGGGGACAATGAGCAGTTCTTC. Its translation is CASSQASWKGDNEQFF.

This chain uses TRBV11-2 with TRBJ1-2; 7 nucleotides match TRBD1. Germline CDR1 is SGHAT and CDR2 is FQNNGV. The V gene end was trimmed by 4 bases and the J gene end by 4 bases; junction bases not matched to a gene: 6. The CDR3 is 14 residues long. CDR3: CASSSHRGGYGYTF. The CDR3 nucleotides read TGTGCCAGCAGCTCCCACAGGGGCGGCTATGGCTACACCTTC.

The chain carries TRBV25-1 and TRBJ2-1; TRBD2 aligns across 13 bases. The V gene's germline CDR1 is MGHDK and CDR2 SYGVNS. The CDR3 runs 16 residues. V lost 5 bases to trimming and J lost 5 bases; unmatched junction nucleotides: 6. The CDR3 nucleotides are TGTGCCAGCAGTAAACTAGCGGGAGGGCCCCACAATGAGCAGTTCTTC. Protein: CASSKLAGGPHNEQFF.

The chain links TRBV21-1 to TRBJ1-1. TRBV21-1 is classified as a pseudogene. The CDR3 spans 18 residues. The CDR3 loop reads CASSKVGVNGAENTEAFF. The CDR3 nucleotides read TGTGCCAGCAGCAAAGTGGGAGTAAACGGAGCGGAAAACACTGAAGCTTTCTTT.

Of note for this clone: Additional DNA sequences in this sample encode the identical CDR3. This CDR3 reads CATSDSNYGYTF. In DNA form, the CDR3 reads TGTGCCACCAGTGATAGCAACTATGGCTACACCTTC. The chain carries TRBV24-1 and TRBJ1-2; no definite D call. Germline V CDR1 and CDR2: KGHDR, SFDVKD. Trimming removed 3 bases at V and 2 bases at J, with 3 bases between. This CDR3 region has 12 residues.

CDR3 sequence reads: CASSNPGQGDGYTF. The CDR3 DNA sequence: TGTGCCAGCAGCAACCCTGGACAGGGGGATGGCTACACCTTC. J is TRBJ1-2 and V is TRBV5-6, with TRBD1 matching over 10 bases. CDR3 length: 14 amino acids. Per the germline V gene, CDR1 is SGHDT and CDR2 is YYEEEE. After removal of 4 bases from V and 6 bases from J, the junction contained 6 bases not matched to a gene.

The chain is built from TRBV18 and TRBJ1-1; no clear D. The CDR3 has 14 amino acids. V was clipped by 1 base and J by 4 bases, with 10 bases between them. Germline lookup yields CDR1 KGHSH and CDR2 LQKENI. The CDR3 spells CASSPRAVGTEAFF. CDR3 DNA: TGTGCCAGCTCACCACGGGCAGTGGGCACTGAAGCTTTCTTT.

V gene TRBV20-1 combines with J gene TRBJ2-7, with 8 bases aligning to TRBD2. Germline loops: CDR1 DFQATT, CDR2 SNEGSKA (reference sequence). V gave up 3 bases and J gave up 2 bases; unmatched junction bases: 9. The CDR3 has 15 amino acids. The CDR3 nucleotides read TGCAGTGCTAGTCGGCGGGAGGACACCCCCTACGAGCAGTACTTC. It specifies CSASRREDTPYEQYF.

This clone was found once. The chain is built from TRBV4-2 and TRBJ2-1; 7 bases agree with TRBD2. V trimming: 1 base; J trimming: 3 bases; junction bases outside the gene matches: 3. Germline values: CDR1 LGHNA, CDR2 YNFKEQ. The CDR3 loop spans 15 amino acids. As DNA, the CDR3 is TGTGCCAGCAGCCAAGCTCTAGCGGTCTACAATGAGCAGTTCTTC. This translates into CASSQALAVYNEQFF.

CDR3 sequence: CASSQVVSGLSNTGELFF. CDR3 nucleotides: TGCGCCAGCAGCCAAGTGGTGTCAGGCCTCTCGAACACCGGGGAGCTGTTTTTT. The chain recombines TRBV4-1 with TRBJ2-2; no clear D. The CDR3 length is 18 residues. Germline V gives CDR1 MGHRA, CDR2 YSYEKL. The V end lost 1 base, the J end lost 0 bases, and 15 bases lay between the germline ends.

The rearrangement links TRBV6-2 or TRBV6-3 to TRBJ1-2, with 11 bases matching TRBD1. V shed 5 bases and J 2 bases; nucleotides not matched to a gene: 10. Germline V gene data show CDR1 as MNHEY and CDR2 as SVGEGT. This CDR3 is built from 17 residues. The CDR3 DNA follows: TGTGCCAGCAGTGGCACGGACAGGGGGCGACTCAACTATGGCTACACCTTC. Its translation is CASSGTDRGRLNYGYTF.

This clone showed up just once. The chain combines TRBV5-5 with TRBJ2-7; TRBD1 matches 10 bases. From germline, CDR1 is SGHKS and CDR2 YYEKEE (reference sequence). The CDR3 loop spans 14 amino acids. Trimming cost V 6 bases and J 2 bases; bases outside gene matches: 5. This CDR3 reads CASIRDRGTYEQYF. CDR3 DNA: TGTGCCAGCATACGGGACAGGGGAACCTACGAGCAGTACTTC.